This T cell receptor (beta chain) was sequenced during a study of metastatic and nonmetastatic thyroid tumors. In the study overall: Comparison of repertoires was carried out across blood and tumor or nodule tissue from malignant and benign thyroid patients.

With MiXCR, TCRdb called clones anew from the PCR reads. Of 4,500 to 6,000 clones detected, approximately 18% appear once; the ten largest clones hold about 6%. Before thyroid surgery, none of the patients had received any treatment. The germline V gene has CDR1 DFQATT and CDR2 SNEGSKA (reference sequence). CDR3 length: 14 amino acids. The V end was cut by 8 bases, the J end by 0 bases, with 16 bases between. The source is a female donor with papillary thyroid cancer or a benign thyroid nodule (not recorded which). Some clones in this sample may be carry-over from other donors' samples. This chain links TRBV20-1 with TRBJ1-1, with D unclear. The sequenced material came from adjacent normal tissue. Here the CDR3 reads CSSDPGGMNTEAFF. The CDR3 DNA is TGCAGTTCGGACCCAGGTGGCATGAACACTGAAGCTTTCTTT.